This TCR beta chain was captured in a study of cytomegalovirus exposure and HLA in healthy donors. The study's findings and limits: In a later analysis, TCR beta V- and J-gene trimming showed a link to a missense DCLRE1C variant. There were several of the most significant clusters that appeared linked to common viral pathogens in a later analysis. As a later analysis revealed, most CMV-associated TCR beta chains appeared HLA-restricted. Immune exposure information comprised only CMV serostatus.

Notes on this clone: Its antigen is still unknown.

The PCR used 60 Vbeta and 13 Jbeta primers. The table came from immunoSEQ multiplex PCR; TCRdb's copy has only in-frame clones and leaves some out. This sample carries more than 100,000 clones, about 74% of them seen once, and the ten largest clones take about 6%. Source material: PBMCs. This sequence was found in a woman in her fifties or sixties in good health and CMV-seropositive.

CDR3 region: CSVEKRTGSYYGYTF. The CDR3 region has the DNA TGCAGCGTTGAGAAAAGGACAGGGTCGTACTATGGCTACACCTTC. This chain uses TRBV29-1 with TRBJ1-2; 8 bases are shared with TRBD1. Trimming at V came to 3 bases and at J to 3 bases, leaving 9 bases not matched to a gene. CDR3 length: 15 residues. CDR1 is SQVTM and CDR2 is ANQGSEA in the germline V gene.